These 24 T cell receptor beta chains were sequenced from one sample in a study of CD8 T cells in ankylosing spondylitis. Each CDR3 protein is one row after TCRdb ran MiXCR on the 5' RACE reads. The data hold approximately 300,000 distinct CDR3 sequences, with about 19% observed a single time. Sequencing was done on a sample of blood, either unsorted or a sorted T cell fraction (not recorded which). These receptors all stem from a male donor with ankylosing spondylitis or in good health (not recorded which).

The rearrangement uses TRBV5-1 and TRBJ2-5; unclear D gene. The V gene lost 4 bases and the J gene lost 0 bases, with 10 bases spanning the gap. CDR1 is SGHRS and CDR2 is YFSETQ in the germline V gene. The CDR3 contains 14 residues. The CDR3 sequence is CASSEGSYQETQYF. The CDR3 bases are TGCGCCAGCAGCGAAGGCAGCTACCAAGAGACCCAGTACTTC.

This clonotype was observed a handful of times. The rearrangement joins TRBV5-1 to TRBJ2-1; D may correspond to TRBD1 or TRBD2 (5 bases each). Germline values: CDR1 SGHRS, CDR2 YFSETQ. This CDR3 contains 14 residues. V dropped 4 bases and J dropped 6 bases, with 14 bases sitting between them. CDR3 sequence reads: CASSALGAGNEQFF. The CDR3 DNA reads as TGCGCCAGCAGCGCCCTCGGGGCTGGCAATGAGCAGTTCTTC. The full variable domain, with the rest looked up from reference TRBV5-1 and TRBJ2-1, is KAGVTQTPRYLIKTRGQQVTLSCSPISGHRSVSWYQQTPGQGLQFLFEYFSETQRNKGNFPGRFSGRQFSNSRSEMNVSTLELGDSALYLCASSALGAGNEQFFGPGTRLTVL.

This sequence joins TRBV4-1 and TRBJ2-2; D is ambiguous. The CDR3 sequence is 14 residues long. The germline V and J ends were trimmed by 3 bases and 6 bases, with 11 bases remaining between them. Germline V gives CDR1 MGHRA, CDR2 YSYEKL. The chain's CDR3 is CASSHPLKPGELFF. In DNA form, the CDR3 reads TGCGCCAGCAGCCACCCCCTCAAGCCCGGGGAGCTGTTTTTT.

The CDR3 sequence is CASSFRGGVADTQYF. CDR3 nucleotides: TGTGCCAGCAGTTTTCGCGGGGGGGTTGCAGATACGCAGTATTTT. The rearrangement links TRBV27 to TRBJ2-3; 9 positions agree with TRBD2. Germline assignment: CDR1 MNHEY and CDR2 SMNVEV (reference sequence). The CDR3 is 15 amino acids. V trimming: 3 bases; J trimming: 4 bases; junction bases outside the gene matches: 5.

The chain combines TRBV5-1 with TRBJ2-1; D is possibly TRBD2 (5 bases). CDR1 and CDR2 from the germline V gene are SGHRS and YFSETQ. The germline V and J ends were trimmed by 0 bases and 1 base, with 8 bases remaining between them. CDR3 length: 15 residues. CDR3 loop: CASSLDGVSYNEQFF. CDR3 nucleotides: TGCGCCAGCAGCTTGGACGGGGTGTCCTACAATGAGCAGTTCTTC.

In its sample, this clonotype was seen many times. This sequence joins TRBV9 and TRBJ2-1; 12 nucleotides match TRBD2. The CDR3 contains 14 residues. Germline-derived CDR1 and CDR2 are SGDLS and YYNGEE. Trimming removed 4 bases from V and 7 bases from J; junction bases left unmatched: 3. The CDR3 reads CASSSGTSGNEQFF. For the CDR3, the DNA is TGTGCCAGCAGCTCCGGGACTAGCGGGAATGAGCAGTTCTTC.

This clonotype was seen a few times. The V gene is TRBV10-3, the J gene TRBJ2-2; the D gene is possibly TRBD1 (6 bases). CDR1 and CDR2 from the germline V gene are ENHRY and SYGVKD. V was shortened by 4 bases and J by 5 bases, with 11 bases between the two germline ends. The CDR3 totals 14 residues. CDR3 sequence (DNA): TGTGCCATCAGTGTGCGGACAGCTACCGGGGAGCTGTTTTTT. It yields the protein CAISVRTATGELFF.

This chain joins TRBV18 and TRBJ1-1; D is ambiguous. This CDR3 spans 14 amino acids. Germline lookup yields CDR1 KGHSH and CDR2 LQKENI. V lost 2 bases to trimming and J lost 5 bases, with 12 bases between them. The CDR3 region has the DNA TGTGCCAGCTCACCAGAAAAGGGTGGGACTGAAGCTTTCTTT. This gives the protein CASSPEKGGTEAFF.

CDR3 sequence (DNA): TGTGCCAGCAGTTACTTTGGGACAGGAGGTTCACCCCTCCACTTT. Translation gives CASSYFGTGGSPLHF. V and J are TRBV6-5 and TRBJ1-6; 8 bases line up with TRBD1. This CDR3 contains 15 residues. The J segment lost 9 bases and the V segment lost 1 base, leaving 5 bases of the junction unmatched. In germline, CDR1 is MNHEY, CDR2 SVGAGI.

This clonotype has a count of ten or more. V gene TRBV7-3 combines with J gene TRBJ2-5; 7 nucleotides match TRBD2. The V and J ends lost 2 bases and 1 base, in that order; junction bases with no gene match: 1. Germline CDR1 is SGHTA and CDR2 is FQGTGA. The CDR3 has 14 residues. CDR3 bases: TGTGCCAGCAGCTTATGGGGGGGCCAAGAGACCCAGTACTTC. Amino acids: CASSLWGGQETQYF. Complete variable domain (other parts from reference TRBV7-3 and TRBJ2-5): GAGVSQTPSNKVTEKGKYVELRCDPISGHTALYWYRQSLGQGPEFLIYFQGTGAADDSGLPNDRFFAVRPEGSVSTLKIQRTERGDSAVYLCASSLWGGQETQYFGPGTRLLVL.

The chain links TRBV9 to TRBJ2-2, with D maybe TRBD1 (5 bases). The CDR3 totals 13 residues. Per the germline V gene, CDR1 is SGDLS and CDR2 is YYNGEE. The V gene lost 4 bases and the J gene lost 8 bases, with 12 bases spanning the gap. The CDR3 region has the DNA TGTGCCAGCAGCTTTCGACAGCCGGGGGAGCTGTTTTTT. Protein product: CASSFRQPGELFF.

The V and J genes are TRBV5-5 and TRBJ1-5, with 7 positions matching TRBD1. The V and J ends lost 2 bases and 9 bases, in that order; junction bases with no gene match: 17. CDR1 and CDR2 from the germline V gene are SGHKS and YYEKEE (reference sequence). The CDR3 is made up of 17 amino acids. Here the CDR3 reads CASSLGENRGPLVPQHF. DNA for the CDR3: TGTGCCAGCAGCTTAGGGGAGAACAGGGGCCCTCTGGTGCCCCAGCATTTT. Full variable domain (missing parts from reference TRBV5-5 and TRBJ1-5): DAGVTQSPTHLIKTRGQQVTLRCSPISGHKSVSWYQQVLGQGPQFIFQYYEKEERGRGNFPDRFSARQFPNYSSELNVNALLLGDSALYLCASSLGENRGPLVPQHFGDGTRLSIL.

Only a few counts were recorded for this clonotype. This chain joins TRBV12-3 or TRBV12-4 and TRBJ2-2; D gene uncertain. CDR3 length: 15 amino acids. Trimming left V 1 base short and J 8 bases short, with 14 bases between. The CDR3 protein is CASSLGDIGPGELFF. In DNA, the CDR3 is TGTGCCAGCAGTTTAGGGGATATTGGACCGGGGGAGCTGTTTTTT.

The chain combines TRBV5-1 with TRBJ2-1, with 9 bases lining up with TRBD2. J lost 5 bases, V lost 0 bases, and 3 bases had no gene match. CDR3 size: 15 residues. The germline V gene encodes CDR1 SGHRS and CDR2 YFSETQ. CDR3 coding DNA: TGCGCCAGCAGCTTGGTAGCGGGGGCCAACAATGAGCAGTTCTTC. This translates into CASSLVAGANNEQFF. Supplemented by reference TRBV5-1 and TRBJ2-1, the full variable domain reads KAGVTQTPRYLIKTRGQQVTLSCSPISGHRSVSWYQQTPGQGLQFLFEYFSETQRNKGNFPGRFSGRQFSNSRSEMNVSTLELGDSALYLCASSLVAGANNEQFFGPGTRLTVL.

This sequence joins TRBV28 and TRBJ1-2; tentatively, D is TRBD1 (6 bases). The CDR3 contains 12 residues. Per germline, CDR1 MDHEN and CDR2 SYDVKM. Trimming took 4 bases from V and 7 from J, leaving 10 bases between them. DNA for the CDR3: TGTGCCAGCAGTTCCAACAGGGCTGGCTACACCTTC. Its protein product is CASSSNRAGYTF.

This clonotype was seen many times. The gene calls are TRBV5-1 and TRBJ2-2; 7 bases are a match to TRBD1. CDR3 length: 14 residues. Germline CDR1 SGHRS, CDR2 YFSETQ. The V gene end was trimmed by 4 bases and the J gene end by 6 bases; junction bases not matched to a gene: 6. The CDR3 is CASSVTQGAGELFF. The CDR3 DNA follows: TGCGCCAGCAGCGTGACCCAGGGGGCCGGGGAGCTGTTTTTT.

CDR3 residues: CASSPGLALGELFF. CDR3 sequence (DNA): TGTGCCAGCAGCCCGGGACTAGCACTCGGGGAGCTGTTTTTT. The V and J genes are TRBV7-3 and TRBJ2-2; 9 bases agree with TRBD2. With V trimmed by 5 bases and J by 7 bases, 5 bases remained unmatched. Germline V lookup: CDR1 SGHTA, CDR2 FQGTGA. The length of the CDR3 is 14 residues.

The V call is TRBV9, the J call TRBJ2-2, with 8 bases aligning to TRBD2. Germline lookup yields CDR1 SGDLS and CDR2 YYNGEE. The junction had 8 bases not matched to a gene; V was cut back by 2 bases and J by 5 bases. The CDR3 sequence is 16 residues long. The CDR3, as DNA: TGTGCCAGCAGCGTCGTGGCGGGGGGTTGGACCGGGGAGCTGTTTTTT. As protein: CASSVVAGGWTGELFF.

DNA of the CDR3: TGTGCCAGCAGTGCGAGCGGGACATTCTCCCAGTACTTC. It is translated as CASSASGTFSQYF. The rearrangement joins TRBV6-1 to TRBJ2-5; a possible D gene is TRBD2 (7 bases). The ends were cut back, 4 bases at V and 9 bases at J, with 15 bases in the middle. This CDR3 is 13 amino acids long. Looked up from germline, CDR1 is MNHNS and CDR2 is SASEGT.

This clonotype was detected ten times or more. This rearrangement joins TRBV7-3 to TRBJ1-1; D unclear. V shed 1 base and J shed 3 bases, with 12 bases lying between them. The CDR3 consists of 15 residues. Germline CDR1 is SGHTA and CDR2 is FQGTGA. The CDR3 here is CASSLMRAGDTEAFF. The CDR3 nucleotides read TGTGCCAGCAGCTTAATGAGGGCCGGGGACACTGAAGCTTTCTTT.

In this sample, this clonotype turned up a few times. This chain uses TRBV27 with TRBJ1-2; tentative D call: TRBD1 (6 bases). Trimming pared 0 bases from V and 11 bases from J, leaving 10 bases between. The CDR3 spans 12 residues. CDR1 MNHEY and CDR2 SMNVEV come from the germline V gene (reference sequence). The CDR3 nucleotides are TGTGCCAGCAGTTTATCGGGGACACCTTACACCTTC. This encodes CASSLSGTPYTF.

The chain has TRBV5-5 and TRBJ2-5; D gene uncertain. Trimming stripped 0 bases from V and 4 bases from J, with 13 bases between. The CDR3 runs to 15 residues. CDR1 and CDR2 from the germline V gene are SGHKS and YYEKEE (reference sequence). The DNA for the CDR3 is TGTGCCAGCAGCTTGGTCGGGCCATCGGGAGAGACCCAGTACTTC. This translates into CASSLVGPSGETQYF.

This clonotype was recorded a few times. The chain uses TRBV5-1 and TRBJ2-1; D is uncertain. Germline CDR1 SGHRS, CDR2 YFSETQ. V was shortened by 6 bases and J by 9 bases, with 16 bases between the two germline ends. The CDR3 has 13 amino acids. The DNA of the CDR3 is TGCGCCAGCACCGCCTCTGGTCCCAGTGAGCAGTTCTTC. Translating it yields CASTASGPSEQFF.

J is TRBJ2-1 and V is TRBV20-1; D is unclear. Per the germline V gene, CDR1 is DFQATT and CDR2 is SNEGSKA (reference sequence). The V end lost 2 bases, the J end lost 2 bases, and 16 bases lay between the germline ends. The CDR3 extends over 16 amino acids. As DNA, the CDR3 is TGCAGTGCTAGACCCCCCGGCGCGAGAACCTACAATGAGCAGTTCTTC. Its protein is CSARPPGARTYNEQFF.